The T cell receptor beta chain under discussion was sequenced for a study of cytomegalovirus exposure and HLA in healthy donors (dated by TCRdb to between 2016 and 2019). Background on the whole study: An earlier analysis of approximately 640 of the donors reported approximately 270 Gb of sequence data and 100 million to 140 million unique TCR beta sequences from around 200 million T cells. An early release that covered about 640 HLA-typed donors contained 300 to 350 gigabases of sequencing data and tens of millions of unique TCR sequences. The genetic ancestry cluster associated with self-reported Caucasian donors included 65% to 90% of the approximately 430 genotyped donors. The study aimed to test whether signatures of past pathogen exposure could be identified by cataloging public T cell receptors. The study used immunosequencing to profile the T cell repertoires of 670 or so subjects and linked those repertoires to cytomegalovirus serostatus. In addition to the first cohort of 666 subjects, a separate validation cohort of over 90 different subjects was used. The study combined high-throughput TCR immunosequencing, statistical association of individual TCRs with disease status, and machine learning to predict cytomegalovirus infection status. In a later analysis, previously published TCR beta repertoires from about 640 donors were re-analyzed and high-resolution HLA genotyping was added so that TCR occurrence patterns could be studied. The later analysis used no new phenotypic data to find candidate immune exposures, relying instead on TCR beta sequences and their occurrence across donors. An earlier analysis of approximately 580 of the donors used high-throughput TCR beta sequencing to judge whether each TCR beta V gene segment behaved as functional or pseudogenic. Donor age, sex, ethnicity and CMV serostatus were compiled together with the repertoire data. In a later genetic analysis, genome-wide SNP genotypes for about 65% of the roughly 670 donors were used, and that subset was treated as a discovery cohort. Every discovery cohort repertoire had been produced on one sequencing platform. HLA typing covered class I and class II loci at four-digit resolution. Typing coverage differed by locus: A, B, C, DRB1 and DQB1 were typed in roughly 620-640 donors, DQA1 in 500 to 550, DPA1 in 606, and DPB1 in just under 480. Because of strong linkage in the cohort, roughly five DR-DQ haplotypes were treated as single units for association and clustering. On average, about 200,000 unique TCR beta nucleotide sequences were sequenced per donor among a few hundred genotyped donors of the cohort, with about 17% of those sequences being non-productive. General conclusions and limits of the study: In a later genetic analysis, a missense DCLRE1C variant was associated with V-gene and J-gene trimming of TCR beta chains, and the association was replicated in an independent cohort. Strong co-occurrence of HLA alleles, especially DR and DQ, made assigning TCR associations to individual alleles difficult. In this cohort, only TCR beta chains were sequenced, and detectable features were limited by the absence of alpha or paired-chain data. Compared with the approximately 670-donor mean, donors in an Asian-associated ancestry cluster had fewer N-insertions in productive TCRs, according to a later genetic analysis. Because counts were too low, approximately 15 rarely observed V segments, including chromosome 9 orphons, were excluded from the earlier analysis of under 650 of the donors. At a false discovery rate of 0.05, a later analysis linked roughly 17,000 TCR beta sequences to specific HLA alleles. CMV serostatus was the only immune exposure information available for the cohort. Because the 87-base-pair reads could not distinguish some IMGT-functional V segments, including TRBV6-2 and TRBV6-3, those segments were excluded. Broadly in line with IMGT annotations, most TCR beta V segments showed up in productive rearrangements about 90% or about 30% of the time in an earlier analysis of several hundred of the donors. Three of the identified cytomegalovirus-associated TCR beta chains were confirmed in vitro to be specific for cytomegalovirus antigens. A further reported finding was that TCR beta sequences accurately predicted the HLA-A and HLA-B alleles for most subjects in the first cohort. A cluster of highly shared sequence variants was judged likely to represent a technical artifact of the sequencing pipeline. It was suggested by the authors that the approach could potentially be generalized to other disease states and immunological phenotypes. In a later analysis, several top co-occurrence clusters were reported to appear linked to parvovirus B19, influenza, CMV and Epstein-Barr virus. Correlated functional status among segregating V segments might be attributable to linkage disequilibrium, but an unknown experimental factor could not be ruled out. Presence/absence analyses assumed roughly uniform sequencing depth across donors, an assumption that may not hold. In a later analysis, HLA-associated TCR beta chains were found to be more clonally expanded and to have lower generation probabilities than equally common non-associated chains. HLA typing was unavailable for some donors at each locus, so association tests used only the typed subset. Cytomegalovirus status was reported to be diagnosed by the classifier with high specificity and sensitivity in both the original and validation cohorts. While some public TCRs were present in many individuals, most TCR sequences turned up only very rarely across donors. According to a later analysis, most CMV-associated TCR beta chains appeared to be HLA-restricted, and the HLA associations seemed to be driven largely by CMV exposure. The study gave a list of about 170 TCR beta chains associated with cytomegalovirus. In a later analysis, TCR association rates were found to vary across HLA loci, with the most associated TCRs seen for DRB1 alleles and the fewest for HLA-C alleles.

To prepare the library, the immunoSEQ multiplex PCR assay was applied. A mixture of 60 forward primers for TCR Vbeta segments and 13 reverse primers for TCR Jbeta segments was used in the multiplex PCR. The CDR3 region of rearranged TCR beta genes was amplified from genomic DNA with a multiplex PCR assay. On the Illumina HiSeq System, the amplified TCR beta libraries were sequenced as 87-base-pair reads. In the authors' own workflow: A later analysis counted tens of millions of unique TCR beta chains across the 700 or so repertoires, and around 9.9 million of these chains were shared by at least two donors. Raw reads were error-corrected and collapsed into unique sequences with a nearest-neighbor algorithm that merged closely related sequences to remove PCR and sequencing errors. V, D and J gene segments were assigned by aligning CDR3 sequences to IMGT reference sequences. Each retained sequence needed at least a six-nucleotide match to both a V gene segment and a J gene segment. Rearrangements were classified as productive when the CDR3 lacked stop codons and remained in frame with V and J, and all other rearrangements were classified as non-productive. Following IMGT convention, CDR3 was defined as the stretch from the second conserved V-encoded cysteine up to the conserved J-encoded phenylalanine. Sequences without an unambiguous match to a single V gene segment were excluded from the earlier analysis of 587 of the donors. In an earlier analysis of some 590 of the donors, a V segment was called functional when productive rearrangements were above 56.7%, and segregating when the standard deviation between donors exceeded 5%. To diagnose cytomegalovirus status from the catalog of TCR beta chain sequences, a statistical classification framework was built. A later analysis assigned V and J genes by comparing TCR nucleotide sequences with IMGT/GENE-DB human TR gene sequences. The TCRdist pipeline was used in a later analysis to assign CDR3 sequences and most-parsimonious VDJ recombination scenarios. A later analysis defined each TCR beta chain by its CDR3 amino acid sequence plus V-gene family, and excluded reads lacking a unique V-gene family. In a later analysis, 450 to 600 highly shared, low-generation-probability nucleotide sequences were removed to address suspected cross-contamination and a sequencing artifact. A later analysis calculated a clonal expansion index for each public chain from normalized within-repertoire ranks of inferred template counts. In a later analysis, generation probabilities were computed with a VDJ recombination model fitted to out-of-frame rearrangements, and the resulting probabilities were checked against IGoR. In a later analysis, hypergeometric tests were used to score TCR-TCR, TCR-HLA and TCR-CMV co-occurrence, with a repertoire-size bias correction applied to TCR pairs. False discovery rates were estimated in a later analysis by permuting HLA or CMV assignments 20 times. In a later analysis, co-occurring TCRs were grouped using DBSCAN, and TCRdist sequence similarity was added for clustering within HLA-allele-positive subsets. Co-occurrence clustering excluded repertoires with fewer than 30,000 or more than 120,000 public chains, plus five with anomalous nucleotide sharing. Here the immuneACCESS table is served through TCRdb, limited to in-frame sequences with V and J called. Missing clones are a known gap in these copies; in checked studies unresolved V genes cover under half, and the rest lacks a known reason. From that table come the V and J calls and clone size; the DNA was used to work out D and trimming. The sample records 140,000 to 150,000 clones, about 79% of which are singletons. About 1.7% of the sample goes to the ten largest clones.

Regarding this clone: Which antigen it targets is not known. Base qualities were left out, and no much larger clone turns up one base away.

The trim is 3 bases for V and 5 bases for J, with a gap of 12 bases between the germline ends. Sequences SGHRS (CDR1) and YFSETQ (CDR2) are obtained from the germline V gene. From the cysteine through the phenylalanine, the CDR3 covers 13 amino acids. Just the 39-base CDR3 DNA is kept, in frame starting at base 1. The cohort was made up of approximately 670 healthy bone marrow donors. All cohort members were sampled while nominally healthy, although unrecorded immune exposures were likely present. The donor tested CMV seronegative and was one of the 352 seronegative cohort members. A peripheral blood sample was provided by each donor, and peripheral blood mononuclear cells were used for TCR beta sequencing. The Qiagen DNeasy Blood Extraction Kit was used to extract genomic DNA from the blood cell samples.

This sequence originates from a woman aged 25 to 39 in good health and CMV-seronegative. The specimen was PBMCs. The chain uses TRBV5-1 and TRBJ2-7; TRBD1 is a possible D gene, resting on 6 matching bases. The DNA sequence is TGCGCCAGCAGCTCACAGGGAAGGGACGAGCAGTACTTC. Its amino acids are CASSSQGRDEQYF.